Following are 31 T cell receptor beta chains from one sample sequenced in a study of blood T cells in healthy people across ages. For the second PCR, which ran for roughly 6 to 12 cycles, a sample-barcoded 5' primer and a J-beta primer mix were used. In TCRdb, the 5' RACE reads were re-called with MiXCR into one record per CDR3 protein. Found here are some 670,000 distinct CDR3 sequences, under 65% of them singletons; the top ten hold roughly 13%. Sequenced input: blood. The receptors were sampled from a woman aged 80 or older in good health.

The J gene is TRBJ2-1, the V gene TRBV7-9; 8 positions match TRBD1. V was pared by 5 bases and J by 5 bases, with 8 bases of the junction left unmatched. This CDR3 has 15 amino acids. Germline V gene data show CDR1 as SEHNR and CDR2 as FQNEAQ (reference sequence). CDR3: CASSRGQGGHNEQFF. DNA of the CDR3: TGTGCCAGCAGCCGAGGACAGGGTGGGCACAATGAGCAGTTCTTC. The complete variable domain, with remaining parts taken from reference TRBV7-9 and TRBJ2-1, reads DTGVSQNPRHKITKRGQNVTFRCDPISEHNRLYWYRQTLGQGPEFLTYFQNEAQLEKSRLLSDRFSAERPKGSFSTLEIQRTEQGDSAMYLCASSRGQGGHNEQFFGPGTRLTVL.

The chain carries TRBV2 and TRBJ2-3; D is possibly TRBD2 (5 bases). This CDR3 is 13 amino acids long. Germline CDR1 and CDR2: SNHLY and FYNNEI. The ends were cut back, 8 bases at V and 4 bases at J, with 13 bases in the middle. As DNA, the CDR3 is TGTGCCAGCGGGCGGCGAGCGGCAGATACGCAGTATTTT. Amino acid sequence: CASGRRAADTQYF.

This clonotype was detected only a few times. V and J are TRBV7-3 and TRBJ2-2, with D uncertain. Germline CDR1 SGHTA, CDR2 FQGTGA. The CDR3 consists of 15 residues. V was cut by 5 bases and J by 6 bases, with 16 bases left in between. DNA for the CDR3: TGTGCCAGCAGCCTCCAAATTGCAGGACCCGGGGAGCTGTTTTTT. Translated: CASSLQIAGPGELFF.

The V gene is TRBV20-1, the J gene TRBJ2-3; D might be TRBD2 (5 bases). Trimming took 5 bases from V and 8 from J, leaving 14 bases between them. The germline gives CDR1 DFQATT, CDR2 SNEGSKA (reference sequence). The CDR3 contains 12 residues. CDR3 residues: CSAREPRSTQYF. CDR3 sequence (DNA): TGCAGTGCTCGGGAACCCCGATCTACGCAGTATTTT.

This chain joins TRBV29-1 and TRBJ2-6; the D call may be TRBD1 or TRBD2 (5 bases each). V lost 4 bases and J lost 0, with 13 bases in between. The CDR3 is made up of 16 amino acids. Germline lookup yields CDR1 SQVTM and CDR2 ANQGSEA. The CDR3 loop is CSVAPIGGSGANVLTF. DNA for the CDR3: TGCAGCGTTGCCCCCATTGGGGGCTCTGGGGCCAACGTCCTGACTTTC.

The V gene is TRBV7-2, the J gene TRBJ1-2; the D gene is possibly TRBD1 (6 bases). In germline, CDR1 is SGHTA, CDR2 FQGNSA. The V gene lost 1 base and the J gene lost 2 bases, with 14 bases spanning the gap. The CDR3 extends over 16 amino acids. The CDR3: CASSLDRTAQNYGYTF. The CDR3 coding sequence is TGTGCCAGCAGCTTAGACAGGACAGCTCAAAACTATGGCTACACCTTC.

The chain couples TRBV13 to TRBJ1-1; the D gene is possibly TRBD1 (5 bases). Trimming took off 5 bases at V and 7 bases at J, with 11 bases between the two ends. The CDR3 loop spans 12 amino acids. Germline V CDR1 and CDR2: PRHDT, FYEKMQ (reference sequence). The CDR3, as DNA: TGTGCCAGCAGCCCCGGGACCCGTGAAGCTTTCTTT. Its protein is CASSPGTREAFF.

This clonotype was found a few times. This clone may be a read error of a much larger clone one base away. The chain employs TRBV7-9 and TRBJ2-1; either TRBD1 or TRBD2 may supply D (5 bases each). The CDR3 consists of 12 residues. Germline CDR1 and CDR2: SEHNR and FQNEAQ (reference sequence). The V and J ends lost 8 bases and 9 bases respectively, with 14 bases between them. The CDR3, as DNA: TGTGCCAGCGACCGGGACGGTAGTGAGCAGTTCTTC. It codes for CASDRDGSEQFF.

This clonotype showed up just a few times. The chain links TRBV11-2 to TRBJ2-1; 13 bases agree with TRBD2. The DNA end favors TRBJ2-7, so the J call may be wrong. The V gene's germline CDR1 is SGHAT and CDR2 FQNNGV. This CDR3 has 20 amino acids. CDR3 in DNA: TGTGCCAGCAGCTTAGGGCAGGGACTAGCGGGGATTAGCTCCTACAATGAGCAGTACTTC. Translation gives CASSLGQGLAGISSYNEQYF.

This clonotype appeared many times. The V gene is TRBV9, the J gene TRBJ2-1; the match to TRBD1 covers 7 bases. CDR3 size: 16 residues. Trimming at V came to 4 bases and at J to 1 base, leaving 8 bases not matched to a gene. Germline V lookup: CDR1 SGDLS, CDR2 YYNGEE. CDR3 coding DNA: TGTGCCAGCAGCAAAGGGGGCGGGCCTTCCTACAATGAGCAGTTCTTC. Protein sequence: CASSKGGGPSYNEQFF.

Points on this clonotype: A much larger clone is a single base away; this may be a read error. CDR3 DNA sequence: TGCAGCGTTGAACAGCGGCAGGACTACACAGATACGCAGTATTTT. Its protein is CSVEQRQDYTDTQYF. The chain carries TRBV29-1 and TRBJ2-3; TRBD2 is a possible D gene (6 bases). Germline assignment: CDR1 SQVTM and CDR2 ANQGSEA. This CDR3 is 15 amino acids long. The ends were cut back, 2 bases at V and 2 bases at J, with 14 bases in the middle.

With regard to this clonotype: A clone one base away is much larger, so this may be a read error. The chain has TRBV20-1 and TRBJ2-3; 8 positions match TRBD2. This CDR3 comprises 13 residues. Germline V gives CDR1 DFQATT, CDR2 SNEGSKA (reference sequence). The CDR3 sequence: CSSQSGSADTRYF. CDR3 DNA: TGCAGTTCTCAAAGCGGGAGCGCAGATACGCGGTATTTT.

This CDR3 is CAFSTTWGITEAFF. CDR3 DNA: TGTGCCTTTAGTACTACTTGGGGTATCACTGAAGCTTTCTTT. This chain links TRBV30 with TRBJ1-1; D remains unclear. This CDR3 region has 14 residues. Germline V lookup: CDR1 GTSNPN, CDR2 SVGIG (reference sequence). V lost 7 bases and J lost 4, with 19 bases in between.

This clonotype was recorded once. It may be a read error: a sequence one base away is much more abundant. The J gene is TRBJ2-7, the V gene TRBV10-3, with D possibly matching TRBD1 (5 bases). Germline V lookup: CDR1 ENHRY, CDR2 SYGVKD. This CDR3 has 13 residues. CDR3: CAIRGAVWNERYF. In DNA, the CDR3 is TGTGCCATCAGAGGGGCGGTTTGGAACGAGCGGTACTTC.

A word on this clonotype: A much larger clone differs by one base, so this may be a read error. The chain has TRBV12-3 or TRBV12-4 and TRBJ2-5; D possibly corresponds to TRBD1 (6 bases). CDR3 size: 14 residues. V was trimmed by 5 bases and J by 2 bases, leaving 12 bases between them. The CDR3 loop reads CASSLFTGQETQYF. CDR3 sequence (DNA): TGTGCCAGCAGTCTATTTACAGGGCAAGAGACCCAGTACTTC.

The chain uses TRBV4-2 and TRBJ2-2, with TRBD1 matching 8 bases. CDR3 length: 18 residues. The V and J ends lost 3 bases and 0 bases, in that order; junction bases with no gene match: 9. Germline V gene lookup returns CDR1 LGHNA and CDR2 YNFKEQ. The DNA of the CDR3 is TGTGCCAGCAGCCAGAGTACAGGGGGGCAATCGAACACCGGGGAGCTGTTTTTT. This translates into CASSQSTGGQSNTGELFF.

The chain is built from TRBV20-1 and TRBJ2-3; D gene unclear. CDR1 DFQATT and CDR2 SNEGSKA come from the germline V gene (reference sequence). V was trimmed by 4 bases and J by 5 bases, leaving 10 bases between them. The CDR3 has 12 amino acids. CDR3 in amino acids: CSAKAYQDTQYF. CDR3 coding DNA: TGCAGTGCTAAGGCGTATCAAGATACGCAGTATTTT.

This rearrangement joins TRBV7-2 to TRBJ2-5; 8 nucleotides agree with TRBD1. Germline V CDR1 and CDR2: SGHTA, FQGNSA. The CDR3 runs 14 residues. V dropped 5 bases and J dropped 11; count of bases not matched to a gene: 13. The CDR3: CASSVRQGLGEQYF. The CDR3 region has the DNA TGTGCCAGCAGCGTACGACAGGGGCTGGGAGAGCAGTACTTC.

At least ten counts were recorded for this clonotype. This chain joins TRBV9 and TRBJ2-7; D uncertain. The CDR3 runs 15 residues. V gave up 0 bases and J gave up 7 bases, with 17 bases separating them. CDR1 and CDR2 from the germline V gene are SGDLS and YYNGEE. The CDR3 here is CASSVAPSTQREQYF. The CDR3 bases are TGTGCCAGCAGCGTAGCTCCGTCGACCCAGAGGGAGCAGTACTTC.

The genes are TRBV12-3 or TRBV12-4 and TRBJ1-1; TRBD1 aligns across 8 bases. Germline trimming cut 3 bases from V and 4 bases from J; bases unmatched to any gene: 7. The CDR3 totals 15 residues. In DNA form, the CDR3 reads TGTGCCAGCAGTTTGGAGACAGGGGCGAGCACTGAAGCTTTCTTT. This codes for CASSLETGASTEAFF.

In its sample, this clonotype was seen many times. The chain joins TRBV29-1 to TRBJ2-1, with a tentative D call TRBD2 (6 bases). V lost 3 bases, J lost 10 bases, and 7 bases lay in between. This CDR3 contains 10 residues. The germline CDR1 and CDR2 sequences are SQVTM and ANQGSEA. The CDR3 DNA sequence: TGCAGCGTTGAGGGGAGGGAGCAGTTCTTC. It translates to CSVEGREQFF.

This clonotype was observed at least ten times. The genes are TRBV7-6 and TRBJ2-7, with 14 nucleotides matching TRBD2. Germline CDR1 SGHVS, CDR2 FNYEAQ. This CDR3 spans 18 amino acids. The ends lost 1 base at V and 5 bases at J; junction bases unmatched: 10. The CDR3 DNA sequence: TGTGCCAGCAGCTTAGTGTCAGGACTAGCGGGAGGAGGGAACGAGCAGTACTTC. Protein sequence: CASSLVSGLAGGGNEQYF.

As concerns this clonotype: It may be a read error: a sequence one base away is much more abundant. The chain is built from TRBV5-1 and TRBJ2-7; 8 nucleotides agree with TRBD2. This CDR3 spans 14 amino acids. V trimming: 4 bases; J trimming: 5 bases; junction bases outside the gene matches: 8. The germline V gene has CDR1 SGHRS and CDR2 YFSETQ. CDR3 DNA: TGCGCCAGCAGCGTCTCGACTAGCGCTGACGAGCAGTACTTC. Translated, it gives CASSVSTSADEQYF.

This clonotype occurred a few times. The chain uses TRBV28 and TRBJ2-1; D may be TRBD2 (5 bases). V lost 6 bases and J 7 bases, leaving 7 bases between the germline ends. Germline assignment: CDR1 MDHEN and CDR2 SYDVKM. CDR3 length: 11 residues. CDR3 nucleotides: TGTGCCAGCAGGAGGGATAATGAGCAGTTCTTC. It is translated as CASRRDNEQFF. The complete variable domain, with remaining parts taken from reference TRBV28 and TRBJ2-1, reads DVKVTQSSRYLVKRTGEKVFLECVQDMDHENMFWYRQDPGLGLRLIYFSYDVKMKEKGDIPEGYSVSREKKERFSLILESASTNQTSMYLCASRRDNEQFFGPGTRLTVL.

The V and J genes are TRBV18 and TRBJ2-3; D is perhaps TRBD1 (6 bases). Trimming left V 3 bases short and J 0 bases short, with 10 bases between. This CDR3 has 15 residues. Germline V gene sequence: CDR1 KGHSH, CDR2 LQKENI. The CDR3 loop is CASSPKGQSTDTQYF. The CDR3 coding sequence is TGTGCCAGCTCACCTAAAGGACAGAGCACAGATACGCAGTATTTT.

This chain uses TRBV9 with TRBJ2-5; 7 bases align to TRBD1. Gene TRBJ2-7 matches the end of the DNA better, so the J call may be wrong. This CDR3 comprises 15 residues. Germline CDR1 is SGDLS and CDR2 is YYNGEE. The CDR3 region has the DNA TGTGCCAGCAGCGTAGGGGGACAGAAACACTACGAGCAGTACTTC. This sequence encodes CASSVGGQKHYEQYF.

The chain is built from TRBV7-2 and TRBJ2-3; 7 nucleotides align to TRBD2. Trimming cost V 3 bases and J 1 base; bases outside gene matches: 7. CDR1 and CDR2 from the germline V gene are SGHTA and FQGNSA. The CDR3 sequence is 16 residues long. The CDR3 is CASSFQAGFGTDTQYF. CDR3 sequence (DNA): TGTGCCAGCAGCTTCCAAGCGGGGTTTGGCACAGATACGCAGTATTTT.

This chain uses TRBV5-1 with TRBJ1-1; no clear D gene. Germline lookup yields CDR1 SGHRS and CDR2 YFSETQ. The CDR3 spans 16 residues. With 4 bases removed from V and 3 bases from J, the gap between germline ends came to 19 bases. The CDR3 sequence is CASSLAGAGYDTEAFF. In DNA form, the CDR3 reads TGCGCCAGCAGCCTGGCCGGTGCGGGGTACGACACTGAAGCTTTCTTT.

The rearrangement joins TRBV10-3 to TRBJ2-1; 7 bases fit TRBD2. Trimming cost V 10 bases and J 6 bases; bases outside gene matches: 6. The germline gives CDR1 ENHRY, CDR2 SYGVKD. The CDR3 runs 12 residues. Here the CDR3 reads CATGLGPNEQFF. As DNA, the CDR3 is TGTGCCACTGGACTAGGTCCCAATGAGCAGTTCTTC.

This clonotype was seen just once. Just one base apart from a much larger clone, this may be a read error. The genes are TRBV9 and TRBJ2-3, with 9 nucleotides matching TRBD1. The CDR3 is 15 amino acids. The germline CDR1 and CDR2 sequences are SGDLS and YYNGEE. This chain's CDR3 is CTSSAWDREGDTQYF. The DNA of the CDR3 is TGTACCAGCAGCGCTTGGGACAGGGAAGGAGATACGCAGTATTTT.

This clonotype was recorded at least ten times. The chain joins TRBV2 to TRBJ2-7, with a tentative D call TRBD2 (5 bases). V lost 5 bases and J 3 bases, leaving 11 bases between the germline ends. CDR3 size: 13 residues. The germline V gene encodes CDR1 SNHLY and CDR2 FYNNEI. In DNA form, the CDR3 reads TGTGCCAGCAGTTCACACGGGATCTACGAGCAGTACTTC. Encoded protein: CASSSHGIYEQYF.